Following are 8 T cell receptor beta chains from one sample sequenced in a study of T cell responses to AZD1222 COVID-19 vaccine. Clones were sequenced by immunoSEQ multiplex PCR, and TCRdb holds only the in-frame ones, with some missing. The sample lists some 200,000 clones, 93% occurring once. The sequencing used peripheral blood, collected on day 0 of AZD1222 vaccination. The origin of the receptors is an adult in good health.

V and J are TRBV28 and TRBJ1-3; unclear D gene. The germline V gene has CDR1 MDHEN and CDR2 SYDVKM. This CDR3 contains 14 residues. V lost 5 bases, J lost 4 bases, and 12 bases lay in between. The CDR3 nucleotides are TGTGCCAGCAGTCTCTCAGGTTCGGGAAACACCATATATTTT. It specifies CASSLSGSGNTIYF.

The chain employs TRBV12-3 or TRBV12-4 and TRBJ2-2; no definite D call. The CDR3 extends over 12 amino acids. Trimming left V 3 bases short and J 6 bases short, with 5 bases between. CDR3 sequence: CASSFFPGELFF. Here the CDR3 DNA reads TGTGCCAGCAGTTTTTTCCCCGGGGAGCTGTTTTTT.

This clone has more than one count but fewer than ten. V gene TRBV19 combines with J gene TRBJ1-2; tentative D call: TRBD1 (6 bases). Germline CDR1 LNHDA, CDR2 SQIVND (reference sequence). The V end lost 5 bases, the J end lost 8 bases, and 18 bases lay between the germline ends. This CDR3 is built from 14 residues. CDR3 coding DNA: TGTGCCAGTAGTCCCCAGGGGCGACCGGAAGGCTACACCTTC. Translating gives CASSPQGRPEGYTF.

This chain links TRBV5-4 with TRBJ2-1; 7 positions agree with TRBD2. Germline values: CDR1 SGHNT, CDR2 YYREEE (reference sequence). The CDR3 totals 16 residues. J lost 7 bases, V lost 0 bases, and 10 bases had no gene match. In nucleotides, the CDR3 is TGTGCCAGCAGCTTGGAAGGGGCGGGAGAAGCAAATGAGCAGTTCTTC. Its translation is CASSLEGAGEANEQFF.

The chain carries TRBV6-5 and TRBJ2-7; D is possibly TRBD1 (5 bases). The CDR3 is 14 residues long. From germline, CDR1 is MNHEY and CDR2 SVGAGI. Between the trimmed V and J ends, which lost 7 bases and 6 bases, there was a span of 19 bases. The CDR3 protein is CASTSGIPTGEQYF. The CDR3 coding sequence is TGTGCCAGCACATCAGGGATCCCTACGGGCGAGCAGTACTTC.

The chain joins TRBV5-1 to TRBJ2-7; 7 bases agree with TRBD2. This CDR3 region has 15 residues. V was pared by 3 bases and J by 4 bases, with 10 bases of the junction left unmatched. Germline CDR1 and CDR2: SGHRS and YFSETQ. The CDR3 nucleotides are TGCGCCAGCAGCTCATTCATTGGAGCGGGGTACGAGCAGTACTTC. Translating it yields CASSSFIGAGYEQYF.

This chain links TRBV6-2 or TRBV6-3 with TRBJ2-2; 7 nucleotides agree with TRBD1. The junction had 9 bases not matched to a gene; V was cut back by 5 bases and J by 6 bases. Germline CDR1 is MNHEY and CDR2 is SVGEGT. The CDR3 is 15 residues long. The CDR3 sequence is CASSAEQGFPGELFF. In DNA form, the CDR3 reads TGTGCCAGCAGTGCCGAACAGGGGTTTCCCGGGGAGCTGTTTTTT.

V and J are TRBV28 and TRBJ2-3; D perhaps matches TRBD1 (6 bases). This CDR3 has 17 residues. Trimming pared 3 bases from V and 2 bases from J, leaving 18 bases between. Germline CDR1 and CDR2: MDHEN and SYDVKM. Here the CDR3 DNA reads TGTGCCAGCAGTTTTTCCTCCGGGACAACCCTCACAGATACGCAGTATTTT. It yields the protein CASSFSSGTTLTDTQYF.